Listed below are T cell receptor beta chains from one sample, sequenced in a study of T cells in Graves' hyperthyroidism and ophthalmopathy. MiXCR, run by TCRdb on the multiplex PCR reads, gives a single entry per CDR3 protein. The table shows roughly 570,000 distinct CDR3 sequences, with more than 45% occurring only once. Sequencing used peripheral blood or thyroid tissue (not recorded which). These receptors all come from an adult woman with Graves' disease, either hyperthyroidism or ophthalmopathy (not recorded which). Both conserved end residues are part of each CDR3. The D gene is left open where the match is weak. Clone size appears in some rows only: once, few, many, or a class for an expanded clone.

TRBJ2-7 | TRBD1 | many | TRBV6-5 | CASSRQGAGYEQYF | TGTGCCAGCAGTCGACAGGGGGCTGGGTACGAGCAGTACTTC
TRBJ2-2 | - | many | TRBV13 | CASSPLRAANTGELFF | TGTGCCAGCAGCCCCCTAAGAGCGGCGAACACCGGGGAGCTGTTTTTT
TRBJ1-4 | - | - | TRBV5-6 | CASSLGGRGRKEKLFF | TGTGCCAGCAGCTTGGGGGGGAGAGGGAGAAAAGAAAAACTGTTTTTT
TRBJ1-1 | - | many | TRBV3-1 | CASSQRFQPEAFF | TGTGCCAGCAGCCAACGCTTCCAGCCTGAAGCTTTCTTT
TRBJ1-3 | - | - | TRBV7-9 | CASSLSTLNTIYF | TGTGCCAGCAGCTTAAGTACCTTGAACACCATATATTTT
TRBJ2-7 | - | many | TRBV29-1 | CSVPGVSSYEQYF | TGCAGCGTGCCAGGGGTCAGCTCCTACGAGCAGTACTTC
TRBJ2-3 | - | - | TRBV11-2 | CASSFTNTDTQYF | TGTGCCAGCAGCTTCACAAACACAGATACGCAGTATTTT
TRBJ2-2 | - | - | TRBV19 | CASNPMMRVPGELFF | TGTGCCAGTAACCCGATGATGAGAGTACCCGGGGAGCTGTTTTTT
TRBJ1-6 | TRBD1 | - | TRBV19 | CASSPPGQGHSPLHF | TGTGCCAGTAGTCCCCCGGGACAGGGCCATTCACCCCTCCACTTT
TRBJ1-5 | - | many | TRBV3-1 | CASSQMANQPQHF | TGTGCCAGCAGCCAAATGGCCAATCAGCCCCAGCATTTT
TRBJ1-1 | TRBD1 | - | TRBV7-9 | CASSTQGERAFF | TGTGCCAGCAGCACGCAGGGGGAGAGAGCTTTCTTT
TRBJ1-1 | - | many | TRBV9 | CASSVDPFLNTEAFF | TGTGCCAGCAGCGTAGACCCCTTTCTTAACACTGAAGCTTTCTTT
TRBJ2-3 | TRBD2 | many | TRBV7-2 | CASSFFALAGYTDTQYF | TGTGCCAGCAGCTTCTTCGCGCTAGCGGGATACACAGATACGCAGTATTTT
TRBJ2-2 | - | many | TRBV7-9 | CASSSLGGTTGELFF | TGTGCCAGCAGCAGCCTCGGGGGCACTACCGGGGAGCTGTTTTTT
TRBJ2-2 | TRBD1 | few | TRBV4-2 | CASSQDLRDRGTGELFF | TGTGCCAGCAGCCAAGATTTGCGGGACAGGGGAACCGGGGAGCTGTTTTTT
TRBJ1-4 | - | many | TRBV5-1 | CASSPGIGGRGKLFF | TGCGCCAGCAGCCCGGGAATCGGGGGGCGAGGGAAACTGTTTTTT
TRBJ1-2 | - | - | TRBV10-3 | CAISAPQQGSGNTF | TGTGCCATCAGTGCCCCGCAACAGGGCTCTGGAAACACCTTC
TRBJ2-2 | TRBD2 | many | TRBV7-8 | CASSLPLAGITNTGELFF | TGTGCCAGCAGCTTACCATTAGCGGGAATAACGAACACCGGGGAGCTGTTTTTT
TRBJ1-4 | TRBD1 | many | TRBV4-3 | CASSQGVGTGDEKLFF | TGCGCCAGCAGCCAAGGTGTGGGGACAGGGGATGAAAAACTGTTTTTT
TRBJ2-5 | - | - | TRBV10-3 | CAIRGRELGETQYF | TGTGCCATCAGGGGCAGGGAGTTAGGAGAGACCCAGTACTTC
TRBJ1-6 | TRBD1 | - | TRBV2 | CASSLDRVLSRLHF | TGTGCGAGCAGTTTGGACAGGGTCCTTTCACGCCTCCACTTT
TRBJ1-2 | TRBD1 | - | TRBV12-3/TRBV12-4 | CASTLETGVYGYTF | TGTGCCAGCACCCTCGAGACAGGGGTCTATGGCTACACCTTC
TRBJ1-5 | - | many | TRBV20-1 | CSARDYRDGDQPQHF | TGCAGTGCTAGAGATTACAGGGACGGTGATCAGCCCCAGCATTTT
TRBJ2-7 | TRBD1 | - | TRBV9 | CASSAPGGYEQYF | TGTGCCAGCAGCGCCCCAGGGGGCTACGAGCAGTACTTC
TRBJ1-4 | - | many | TRBV5-4 | CASSSLRGGRNEKLFF | TGTGCCAGCAGCTCGCTCAGGGGCGGTAGGAATGAAAAACTGTTTTTT
TRBJ1-2 | - | - | TRBV2 | CASRKTANYGYTF | TGTGCCAGCAGGAAGACAGCAAACTATGGCTACACCTTC
TRBJ1-2 | TRBD1 | - | TRBV7-2 | CASRTGGELYGYTF | TGTGCCAGCAGAACAGGGGGCGAGCTCTATGGCTACACCTTC
TRBJ2-7 | TRBD2 | - | TRBV7-9 | CASINGGATIEQYF | TGTGCCAGCATTAACGGGGGGGCCACGATCGAGCAGTACTTC
TRBJ2-7 | - | - | TRBV29-1 | CSVGRTDYEQYF | TGCAGCGTCGGACGGACAGACTACGAGCAGTACTTC
TRBJ2-7 | - | many | TRBV5-1 | CASSLDPSYEQYF | TGCGCCAGCAGCTTGGACCCCTCCTACGAGCAGTACTTC
TRBJ1-5 | - | many | TRBV2 | CASKWADDQPQHF | TGTGCCAGCAAATGGGCGGATGATCAGCCCCAGCATTTT
TRBJ1-3 | TRBD1 | - | TRBV28 | CASRSGGSGNTIYF | TGTGCCAGCAGATCAGGGGGCTCTGGAAACACCATATATTTT
TRBJ1-1 | - | many | TRBV5-1 | CASSLASWNTEAFF | TGCGCCAGCAGCTTGGCCTCCTGGAACACTGAAGCTTTCTTT
TRBJ1-4 | - | few | TRBV19 | CASSKGRVGEKLFF | TGTGCCAGTAGTAAGGGCAGGGTCGGTGAAAAACTGTTTTTT
TRBJ1-2 | TRBD1 | many | TRBV20-1 | CSARVIDRGDYGYTF | TGCAGTGCTAGAGTAATTGACAGGGGGGACTATGGCTACACCTTC
TRBJ2-5 | - | - | TRBV11-1 | CASSVSAGGYQETQYF | TGTGCCAGCAGCGTTAGTGCTGGAGGGTACCAAGAGACCCAGTACTTC
TRBJ2-7 | - | many | TRBV5-1 | CASSSDYSYEQYF | TGCGCCAGCAGCTCAGACTACTCCTACGAGCAGTACTTC
TRBJ1-1 | TRBD1 | many | TRBV19 | CASSIGQGSTEAFF | TGTGCCAGTAGTATCGGACAGGGGAGCACTGAAGCTTTCTTT
TRBJ2-7 | - | many | TRBV5-8 | CASSRGPRTTTYEQYF | TGTGCCAGCAGCAGAGGACCGAGGACAACCACCTACGAGCAGTACTTC
TRBJ1-1 | - | - | TRBV7-9 | CATSKGLATEAFF | TGTGCCACCAGCAAAGGGTTGGCCACTGAAGCTTTCTTT
TRBJ1-2 | - | - | TRBV10-3 | CAITGTSGSEGYTF | TGTGCCATCACTGGGACTAGCGGGAGTGAGGGCTACACCTTC
TRBJ2-5 | - | many | TRBV6-5 | CASGRSQYF | TGTGCCAGCGGGAGGAGCCAGTACTTC
TRBJ2-6 | - | - | TRBV19 | CASSMIEVGNTGANVLTF | TGTGCCAGTAGTATGATCGAAGTCGGGAACACTGGGGCCAACGTCCTGACTTTC
TRBJ1-2 | - | - | TRBV6-1 | CASNEGGSGYTF | TGTGCCAGCAACGAGGGGGGCAGTGGCTACACCTTC
TRBJ1-1 | TRBD1 | once | TRBV14 | CASSQLGQTNTEAFF | TGTGCCAGCAGCCAATTGGGACAGACGAACACTGAAGCTTTCTTT
TRBJ1-5 | - | - | TRBV2 | CASSPQGRNQPQHF | TGTGCCAGCTCACCGCAGGGACGGAATCAGCCCCAGCATTTT
TRBJ1-4 | TRBD1 | - | TRBV7-8 | CASTLLLASGTGEKLFF | TGTGCCAGCACCCTCCTTTTGGCTTCCGGGACAGGAGAAAAACTGTTTTTT
TRBJ2-2 | TRBD2 | - | TRBV12-3/TRBV12-4 | CASSRRGREGRAGELFF | TGTGCCAGCAGCCGACGGGGGAGGGAGGGCCGTGCCGGGGAGCTGTTTTTT
TRBJ1-6 | - | - | TRBV20-1 | CSARDQHGRNSPLHF | TGCAGTGCTAGAGACCAACATGGAAGAAATTCACCCCTCCACTTT
TRBJ2-5 | TRBD2 | - | TRBV20-1 | CSVSGVDETQYF | TGCAGTGTAAGCGGGGTGGACGAGACCCAGTACTTC
TRBJ1-2 | - | - | TRBV20-1 | CSATWGREDYGYTF | TGCAGTGCCACTTGGGGCAGGGAGGACTATGGCTACACCTTC
TRBJ2-7 | TRBD2 | - | TRBV6-2/TRBV6-3 | CASIGSGTISYEQYF | TGTGCCAGCATCGGTTCCGGGACTATCTCCTACGAGCAGTACTTC
TRBJ1-1 | - | - | TRBV19 | CASSNPGYKNTEAFF | TGTGCCAGTAGTAACCCGGGGTACAAGAACACTGAAGCTTTCTTT
TRBJ1-1 | - | many | TRBV2 | CASSEADLNTEAFF | TGTGCCAGCAGTGAGGCAGACCTGAACACTGAAGCTTTCTTT
TRBJ1-3 | TRBD1 | many | TRBV4-1 | CASSNKGASGNTIYF | TGCGCCAGCTCAAATAAGGGGGCGTCTGGAAACACCATATATTTT
TRBJ1-1 | - | many | TRBV7-8 | CASSFARDTEAFF | TGTGCCAGCAGCTTCGCGAGGGATACTGAAGCTTTCTTT
TRBJ1-6 | TRBD1 | - | TRBV12-3/TRBV12-4 | CASSFGQGVSPLHF | TGTGCCAGCAGTTTCGGTCAGGGGGTTTCACCCCTCCACTTT